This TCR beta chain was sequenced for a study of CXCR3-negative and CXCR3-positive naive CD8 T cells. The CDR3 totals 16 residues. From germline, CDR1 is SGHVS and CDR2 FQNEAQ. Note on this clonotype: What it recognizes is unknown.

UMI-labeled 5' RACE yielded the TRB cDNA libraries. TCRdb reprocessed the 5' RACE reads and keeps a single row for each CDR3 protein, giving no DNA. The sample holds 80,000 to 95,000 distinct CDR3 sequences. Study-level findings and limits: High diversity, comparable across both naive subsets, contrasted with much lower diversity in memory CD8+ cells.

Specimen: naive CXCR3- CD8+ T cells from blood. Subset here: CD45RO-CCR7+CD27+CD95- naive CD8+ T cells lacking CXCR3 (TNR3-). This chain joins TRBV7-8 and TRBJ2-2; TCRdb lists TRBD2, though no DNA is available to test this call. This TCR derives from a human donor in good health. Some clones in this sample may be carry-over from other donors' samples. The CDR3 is CASSLPRGVGTGELFF.